Sequencing of this TCR beta chain was carried out in a study of CD8+CD57+ T cells in acquired aplastic anemia. Turning to the study itself: Quantities of DNA derived from sorted CD4+ and CD8+ cells averaged approximately 3.5 ug.

The study's findings and limits: Some 31 shared CD8+ CDR3s appeared highly expressed within patients' immunodominant clones.

According to the study, genomic DNA was the template for TCR beta VDJ and CDR3 profiling. TCRdb reanalysed the reads using MiXCR and keeps one entry per CDR3 protein. In the table there are some 200,000 distinct CDR3 sequences, 61% of which are singletons. This clonotype was recorded only once. Its antigen is still unknown. Germline V gives CDR1 LNHNV, CDR2 YYDKDF (reference sequence). The CDR3 contains 14 residues. The ends lost 2 bases at V and 5 bases at J; junction bases unmatched: 4. Specimen: sorted CD4+, CD8+, or CD8+CD57+ T cells (not recorded which) from PBMCs. This receptor was obtained from a human donor in good health. The gene calls are TRBV15 and TRBJ2-7; 9 nucleotides agree with TRBD1. The CDR3 sequence: CATSRLDRGHEQYF. For the CDR3, the DNA is TGTGCCACCAGCAGATTGGACAGGGGCCACGAGCAGTACTTC.